These T cell receptor beta chains were read from a single sample in a study of blood T cells in healthy people across ages. MiXCR was run by TCRdb on the 5' RACE reads, yielding one entry per CDR3 protein. The profile covers more than 700,000 distinct CDR3 sequences, with about 45% appearing a single time and 15% to 20% taken by the ten largest. The source material was blood. The receptors stem from a man at least 80 years old in good health. Each CDR3 is given with its conserved first and last residue. The D gene is left open where the match is weak. Expanded clones are given a class, and other clones once, few, many or no size at all.

j_call v_call d_call clone_size cdr3_aa cdr3_nt
TRBJ2-1 TRBV5-5 NA NA CASSLWYREGNEQFF TGTGCCAGCAGCTTGTGGTACAGGGAAGGCAATGAGCAGTTCTTC
TRBJ2-3 TRBV6-1 NA few CASSRRSTDTQYF TGTGCCAGCAGCCGACGTAGCACAGATACGCAGTATTTT
TRBJ1-2 TRBV6-2/TRBV6-3 NA NA CASSTWTEPSYGYTF TGTGCCAGCAGTACCTGGACAGAGCCCTCCTATGGCTACACCTTC
TRBJ2-3 TRBV14 NA once CASSPLWMSTDTQYF TGTGCCAGCAGCCCCCTCTGGATGAGCACAGATACGCAGTATTTT
TRBJ2-1 TRBV2 NA NA CASSALTEYNEQFF TGTGCCAGCAGTGCCTTGACAGAATACAATGAGCAGTTCTTC
TRBJ2-5 TRBV10-3 NA NA CAISDGRVRGRDNEQYF TGTGCCATCAGTGACGGCAGGGTTCGTGGCAGGGACAATGAGCAGTACTTC
TRBJ1-2 TRBV28 NA NA CASSLVQRGNGYTF TGTGCCAGCAGTTTAGTCCAGCGCGGGAATGGCTACACCTTC
TRBJ1-4 TRBV7-7 NA NA CASSVGAGEGEKLFF TGTGCCAGCAGCGTAGGCGCAGGGGAGGGCGAAAAACTGTTTTTT
TRBJ2-4 TRBV12-3/TRBV12-4 TRBD1 NA CASSFWSDRVTKNIQYF TGTGCCAGCAGTTTTTGGTCGGACAGGGTGACCAAAAACATTCAGTACTTC
TRBJ2-1 TRBV7-2 TRBD2 NA CASSLEGTSLGEQFF TGTGCCAGCAGCTTAGAAGGGACTAGTCTGGGGGAGCAGTTCTTC
TRBJ2-1 TRBV7-2 TRBD2 NA CASRGLASSYNEQFF TGTGCCAGCAGGGGACTAGCAAGCTCCTACAATGAGCAGTTCTTC
TRBJ1-1 TRBV7-9 TRBD1 NA CASSPQGAMEAFF TGTGCCAGCAGCCCACAGGGGGCCATGGAAGCTTTCTTT
TRBJ2-5 TRBV7-2 TRBD2 many CASSSSGLDQYF TGTGCCAGCAGCTCCAGTGGACTAGACCAGTACTTC
TRBJ1-2 TRBV2 NA NA CASSGNRSGGYTF TGTGCCAGCAGTGGGAACAGAAGTGGTGGCTACACCTTC
TRBJ2-6 TRBV12-3/TRBV12-4 NA NA CASSQSGTNVLTF TGTGCCAGCAGTCAATCTGGGACCAACGTCCTGACTTTC
TRBJ2-7 TRBV7-3 NA many CASSFSGYNEQYF TGTGCCAGCAGCTTCTCAGGGTACAATGAGCAGTACTTC
TRBJ1-2 TRBV10-3 NA NA CAISEEVSVYGYTF TGTGCCATCAGTGAAGAGGTCAGCGTCTATGGCTACACCTTC
TRBJ2-7 TRBV5-1 TRBD1 NA CASSLDGTGIYEQYF TGCGCCAGCAGCTTGGACGGGACAGGGATTTACGAGCAGTACTTC
TRBJ2-1 TRBV2 TRBD2 few CASRLTSGRANEQFF TGTGCCAGCCGATTGACTAGCGGGAGAGCCAATGAGCAGTTCTTC
TRBJ2-3 TRBV5-1 NA many CASSPGTTDTQYF TGCGCCAGCAGCCCGGGGACCACAGATACGCAGTATTTT
TRBJ2-5 TRBV10-3 TRBD1 NA CAISESGTGETQYF TGTGCCATCAGTGAGTCGGGGACAGGGGAGACCCAGTACTTC
TRBJ2-3 TRBV4-2 TRBD2 NA CASSQELAGATTDTQYF TGTGCCAGCAGCCAAGAACTAGCGGGAGCCACCACAGATACGCAGTATTTT